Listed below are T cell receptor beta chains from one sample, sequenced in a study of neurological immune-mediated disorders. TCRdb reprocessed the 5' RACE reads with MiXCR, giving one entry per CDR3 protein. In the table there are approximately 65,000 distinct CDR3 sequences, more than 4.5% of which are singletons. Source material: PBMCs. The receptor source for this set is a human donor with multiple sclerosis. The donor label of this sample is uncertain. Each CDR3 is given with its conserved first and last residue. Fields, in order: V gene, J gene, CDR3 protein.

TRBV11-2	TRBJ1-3	CASSGGRTSGNTIYF
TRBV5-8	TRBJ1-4	CASSSGPGSVEKLFF
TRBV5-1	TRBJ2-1	CASSTDRFEQFF
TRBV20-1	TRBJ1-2	CSAEQGRGYTF
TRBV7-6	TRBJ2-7	CASSLGSGQGYEQYF
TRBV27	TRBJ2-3	CASSLSQGDTQYF
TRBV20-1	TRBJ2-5	CSALQTQGETQYF
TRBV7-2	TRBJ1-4	CASSLRVVDEKLFF
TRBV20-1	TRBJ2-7	CSARREGTGGEQYF
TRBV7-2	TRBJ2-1	CASSFKPGLAVNNEQFF
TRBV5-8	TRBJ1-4	CASSSTGAGANEKLFF
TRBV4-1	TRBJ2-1	CASSHEIGTHSGSEQFF
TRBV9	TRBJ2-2	CASSVVRETGELFF
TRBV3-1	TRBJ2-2	CASSQEGGTGELFF
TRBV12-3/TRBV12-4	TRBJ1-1	CASRPTWNTEAFF
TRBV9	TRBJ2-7	CASSATPPSTGAYEQYF
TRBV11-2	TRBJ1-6	CASSLLKKGSNSPLHF
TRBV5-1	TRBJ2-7	CASSGDNSYEQYF
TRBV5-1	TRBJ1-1	CASSAQTGNTEAFF
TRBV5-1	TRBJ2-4	CASSLEVSSAKNIQYF
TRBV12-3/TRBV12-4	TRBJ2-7	CASSLSGGPLHEQYF
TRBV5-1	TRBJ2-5	CASSLAGRGQETQYF
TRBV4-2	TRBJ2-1	CASSQDLAYYNEQFF
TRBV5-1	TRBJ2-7	CASSHGTSGPYEQYF
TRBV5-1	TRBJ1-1	CASTVQGPYTEAFF
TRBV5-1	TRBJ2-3	CASSSPGQDTQYF
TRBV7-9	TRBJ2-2	CASNPGPNTGELFF
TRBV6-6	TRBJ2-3	CASSQTQGDTQYF